These 9 T cell receptor beta chains originate from one sample sequenced in a study of graft-versus-host responses after intestinal transplantation. For these receptors, no antigen is known. Measured with immunoSEQ multiplex PCR; TCRdb has only the in-frame clones, and not every one. This table has 50,000 to 75,000 clones, around 93% appearing once. Sequenced here: unstimulated CD4+ T cells sorted from spleen or lymph node cells, sampled before transplant. The receptors were gathered from a human donor who was the organ donor for an intestinal transplant.

This chain joins TRBV6-5 and TRBJ1-3; a weak D match, TRBD1 (5 bases). Germline V gene sequence: CDR1 MNHEY, CDR2 SVGAGI. The CDR3 runs to 13 residues. Trimming took off 8 bases at V and 1 base at J, with 9 bases between the two ends. CDR3 protein: CASVTGSGNTIYF. DNA of the CDR3: TGTGCCAGCGTAACAGGATCTGGAAACACCATATATTTT.

This clone was detected only once. V usage is TRBV6-5 and J usage is TRBJ2-7; possible D gene TRBD2, 5 bases. The CDR3 contains 16 residues. The V gene's germline CDR1 is MNHEY and CDR2 SVGAGI. V lost 0 bases to trimming and J lost 6 bases, with 18 bases between them. The CDR3 spells CASSYSVVRGSSEQYF. CDR3 DNA: TGTGCCAGCAGTTACTCGGTGGTACGGGGATCGAGCGAGCAGTACTTC.

V gene TRBV15 combines with J gene TRBJ1-2; D remains ambiguous. Trimming removed 0 bases at V and 3 bases at J, with 11 bases between. Per germline, CDR1 LNHNV and CDR2 YYDKDF (reference sequence). The CDR3 spans 15 residues. The CDR3 DNA is TGTGCCACCAGCAGAGATAGTAGTTCGTACTATGGCTACACCTTC. The encoded protein is CATSRDSSSYYGYTF.

The V and J genes are TRBV15 and TRBJ1-2; a weak D match, TRBD1 (6 bases). The length of the CDR3 is 13 residues. V dropped 4 bases and J dropped 3 bases, with 9 bases sitting between them. CDR1 and CDR2 (germline): LNHNV, YYDKDF (reference sequence). DNA of the CDR3: TGTGCCACCAGCACTGACAGGTACTATGGCTACACCTTC. This codes for CATSTDRYYGYTF.

This chain links TRBV12-5 with TRBJ2-3; a weak D match, TRBD2 (6 bases). Per germline, CDR1 LGHNT and CDR2 FRNRAP. V lost 3 bases and J lost 2, with 21 bases in between. The CDR3 loop spans 18 amino acids. The CDR3 sequence: CASGFQRKLAGTTDTQYF. CDR3 bases: TGTGCTAGTGGTTTCCAAAGGAAACTAGCCGGGACCACAGATACGCAGTATTTT.

This chain links TRBV7-2 with TRBJ1-6; D uncertain. CDR1 SGHTA and CDR2 FQGNSA come from the germline V gene. The V end lost 5 bases, the J end lost 11 bases, and 22 bases lay between the germline ends. The CDR3 length is 16 residues. CDR3 loop: CASSRLEGSGVPPLHF. In nucleotides, the CDR3 is TGTGCCAGCAGCCGACTTGAGGGATCAGGTGTTCCACCCCTCCACTTT.

On this clone itself: Relative to the germline gene, one junction end is altered; a read error may explain this. The chain links TRBV6-6 to TRBJ2-2, with D possibly matching TRBD2 (5 bases). The germline V gene has CDR1 MNHNY and CDR2 SVGAGI (reference sequence). The CDR3 totals 14 residues. This chain's CDR3 is CASSYRPYTGELLF. The CDR3 nucleotides are TGTGCCAGCAGTTACCGACCCTACACCGGGGAGCTGCTTTTT.

This chain uses TRBV19 with TRBJ2-7, with D hard to call. The CDR3 extends over 12 amino acids. The germline CDR1 and CDR2 sequences are LNHDA and SQIVND (reference sequence). The V and J ends lost 5 bases and 3 bases respectively, with 8 bases between them. The chain's CDR3 is CASSRGFYEQYF. The CDR3 DNA is TGTGCCAGTAGTCGCGGTTTCTACGAGCAGTACTTC.

This clone was found once. V is TRBV7-9 and J is TRBJ1-2, with TRBD1 as a possible D gene (5 bases). CDR3 length equals 15 residues. The V end lost 5 bases, the J end lost 3 bases, and 16 bases lay between the germline ends. Per germline, CDR1 SEHNR and CDR2 FQNEAQ (reference sequence). The CDR3 is CASSPGRIWDYGYTF. CDR3 nucleotides: TGTGCCAGCAGCCCGGGACGAATCTGGGACTATGGCTACACCTTC.